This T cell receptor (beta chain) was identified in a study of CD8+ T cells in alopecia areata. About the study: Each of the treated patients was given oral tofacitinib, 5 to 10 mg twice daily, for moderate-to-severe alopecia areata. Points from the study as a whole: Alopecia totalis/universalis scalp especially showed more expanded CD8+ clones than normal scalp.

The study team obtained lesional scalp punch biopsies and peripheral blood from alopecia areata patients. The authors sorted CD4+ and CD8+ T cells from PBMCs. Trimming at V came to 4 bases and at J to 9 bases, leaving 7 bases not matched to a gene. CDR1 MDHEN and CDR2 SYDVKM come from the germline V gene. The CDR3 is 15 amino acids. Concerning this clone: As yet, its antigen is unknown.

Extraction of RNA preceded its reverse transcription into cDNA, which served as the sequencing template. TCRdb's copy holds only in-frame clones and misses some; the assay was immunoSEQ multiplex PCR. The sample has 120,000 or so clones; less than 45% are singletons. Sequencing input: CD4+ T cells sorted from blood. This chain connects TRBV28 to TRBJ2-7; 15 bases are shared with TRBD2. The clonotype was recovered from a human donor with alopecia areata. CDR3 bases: TGTGCCAGCAGTTACTGGACTAGCGGGAGGGCCGGGCAGTACTTC. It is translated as CASSYWTSGRAGQYF.